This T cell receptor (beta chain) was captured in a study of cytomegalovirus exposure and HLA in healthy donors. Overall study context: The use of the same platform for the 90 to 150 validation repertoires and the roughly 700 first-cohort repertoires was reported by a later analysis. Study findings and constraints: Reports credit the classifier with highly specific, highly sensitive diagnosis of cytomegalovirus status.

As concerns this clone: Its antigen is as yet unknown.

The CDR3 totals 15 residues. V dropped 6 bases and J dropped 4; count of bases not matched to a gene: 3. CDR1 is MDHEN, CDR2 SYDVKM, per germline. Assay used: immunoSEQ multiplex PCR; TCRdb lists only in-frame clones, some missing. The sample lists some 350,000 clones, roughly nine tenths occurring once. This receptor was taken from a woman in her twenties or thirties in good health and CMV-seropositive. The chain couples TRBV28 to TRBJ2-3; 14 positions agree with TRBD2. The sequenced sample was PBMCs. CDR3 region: CASSGTSGSPDTQYF. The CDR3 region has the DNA TGTGCCAGCAGCGGGACTAGCGGGAGCCCAGATACGCAGTATTTT.